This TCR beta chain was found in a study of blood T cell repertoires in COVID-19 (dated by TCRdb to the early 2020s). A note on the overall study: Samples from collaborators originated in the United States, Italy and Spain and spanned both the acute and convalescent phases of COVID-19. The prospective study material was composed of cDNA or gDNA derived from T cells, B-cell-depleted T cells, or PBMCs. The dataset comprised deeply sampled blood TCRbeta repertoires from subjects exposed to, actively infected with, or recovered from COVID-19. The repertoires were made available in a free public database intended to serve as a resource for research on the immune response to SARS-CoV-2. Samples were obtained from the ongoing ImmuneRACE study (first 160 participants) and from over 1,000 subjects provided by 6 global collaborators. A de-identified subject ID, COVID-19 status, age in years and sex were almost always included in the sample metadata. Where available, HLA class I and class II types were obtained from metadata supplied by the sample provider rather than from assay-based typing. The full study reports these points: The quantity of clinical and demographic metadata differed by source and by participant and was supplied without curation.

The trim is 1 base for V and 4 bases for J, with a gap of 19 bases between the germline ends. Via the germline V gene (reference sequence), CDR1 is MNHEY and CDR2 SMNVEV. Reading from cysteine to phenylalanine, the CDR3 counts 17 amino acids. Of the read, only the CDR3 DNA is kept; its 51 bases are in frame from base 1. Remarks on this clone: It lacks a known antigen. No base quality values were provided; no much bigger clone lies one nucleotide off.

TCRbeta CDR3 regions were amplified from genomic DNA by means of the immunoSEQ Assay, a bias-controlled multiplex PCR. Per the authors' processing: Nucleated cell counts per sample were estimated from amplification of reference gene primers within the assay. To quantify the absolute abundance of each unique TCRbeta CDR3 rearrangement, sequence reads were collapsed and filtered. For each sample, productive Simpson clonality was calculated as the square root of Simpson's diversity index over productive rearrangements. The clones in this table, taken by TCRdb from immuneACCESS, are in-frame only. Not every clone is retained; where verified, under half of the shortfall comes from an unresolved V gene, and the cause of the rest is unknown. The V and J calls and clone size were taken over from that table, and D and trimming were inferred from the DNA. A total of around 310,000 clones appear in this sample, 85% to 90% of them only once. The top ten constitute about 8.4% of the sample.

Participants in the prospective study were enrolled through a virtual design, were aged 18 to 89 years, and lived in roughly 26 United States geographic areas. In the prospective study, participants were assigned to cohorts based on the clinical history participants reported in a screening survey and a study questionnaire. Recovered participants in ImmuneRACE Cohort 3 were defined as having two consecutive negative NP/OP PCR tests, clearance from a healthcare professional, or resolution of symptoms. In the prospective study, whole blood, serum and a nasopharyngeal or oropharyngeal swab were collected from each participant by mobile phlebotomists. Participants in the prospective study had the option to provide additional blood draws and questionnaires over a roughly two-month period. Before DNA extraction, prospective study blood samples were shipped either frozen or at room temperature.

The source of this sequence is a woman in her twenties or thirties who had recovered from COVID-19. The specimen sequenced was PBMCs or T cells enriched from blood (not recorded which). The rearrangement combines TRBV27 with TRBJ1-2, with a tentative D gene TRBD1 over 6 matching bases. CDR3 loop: CASSLYTAGGRGYGYTF. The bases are TGTGCCAGCAGTTTATATACCGCCGGGGGGCGCGGCTATGGCTACACCTTC.